This T cell receptor beta chain was identified during a study of human T cells and chemical hapten exposure. This clonotype was seen many times. TCRdb re-called the RACE reads through MiXCR, storing one row per CDR3 protein. The top ten clones hold approximately 1.5% of a sample with more than 65,000 distinct CDR3 sequences, around 7% of them seen once. This CDR3 has 14 amino acids. V was shortened by 4 bases and J by 5 bases, with 15 bases between the two germline ends. Germline V lookup: CDR1 KGHSH, CDR2 LQKENI. Regarding time point: patch test 1, 2 weeks after DPC sensitization. As for treatment: therapeutic diphenylcyclopropenone sensitization with weekly scalp DPC. Total RNA was isolated from unfractionated whole blood.

This rearrangement joins TRBV18 to TRBJ2-7; D unclear. The sequence was obtained from a woman under 40 with alopecia areata. Some clones in this sample may be carry-over from other donors' samples. The specimen comprised whole blood, sampled in connection with sensitization to the hapten diphenylcyclopropenone (DPC). In nucleotides, the CDR3 is TGTGCCAGCTCACGGGCCCAGAAGGACGACGAGCAGTACTTC. Encoded protein: CASSRAQKDDEQYF.